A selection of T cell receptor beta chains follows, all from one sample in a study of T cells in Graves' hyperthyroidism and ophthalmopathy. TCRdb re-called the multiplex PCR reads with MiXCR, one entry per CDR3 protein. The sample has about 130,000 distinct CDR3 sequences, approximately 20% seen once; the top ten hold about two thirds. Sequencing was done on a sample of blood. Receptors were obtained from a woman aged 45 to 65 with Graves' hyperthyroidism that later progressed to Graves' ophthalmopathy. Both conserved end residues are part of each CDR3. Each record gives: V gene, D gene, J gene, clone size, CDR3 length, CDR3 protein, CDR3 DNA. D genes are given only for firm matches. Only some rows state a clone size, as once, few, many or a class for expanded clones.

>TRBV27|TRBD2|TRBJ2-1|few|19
CASSFVGLAEPGSYNEQFF
TGTGCCAGCAGTTTTGTGGGACTAGCGGAGCCCGGCTCCTACAATGAGCAGTTCTTC
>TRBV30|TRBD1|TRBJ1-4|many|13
CAWSVPTGDKLFF
TGTGCCTGGAGTGTGCCGACAGGGGACAAACTGTTTTTT
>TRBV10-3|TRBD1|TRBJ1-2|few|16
CAISEGGTGGNYGYTF
TGTGCCATCAGTGAGGGGGGGACAGGGGGCAACTATGGCTACACCTTC
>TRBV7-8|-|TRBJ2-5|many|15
CASSLGSSRMETQYF
TGTGCCAGCAGCTTAGGTTCCTCGCGCATGGAGACCCAGTACTTC
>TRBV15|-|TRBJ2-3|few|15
CATSSYSSPTDTQYF
TGTGCCACCAGCAGCTATAGTAGCCCTACGGATACGCAGTATTTT
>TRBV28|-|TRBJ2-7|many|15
CASSLQGSVGSEQYF
TGTGCCAGCAGTTTACAGGGATCAGTAGGTTCCGAGCAGTACTTC
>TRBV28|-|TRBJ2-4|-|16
CASSFTQRAGKNIQYF
TGTGCCAGCAGCTTTACCCAGAGGGCCGGCAAAAACATTCAGTACTTC
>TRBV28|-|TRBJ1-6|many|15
CASSSPTGVKSPLHF
TGTGCCAGCAGTTCCCCGACAGGAGTTAAGTCACCCCTCCACTTT
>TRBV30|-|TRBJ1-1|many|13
CAWSVQGGLRAFF
TGTGCCTGGAGTGTACAGGGCGGCTTAAGAGCTTTCTTT
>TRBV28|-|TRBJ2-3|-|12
CASSPTDYTQYF
TGTGCCAGCAGTCCAACGGATTATACGCAGTATTTT
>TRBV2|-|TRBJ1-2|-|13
CASSALTGYGYTF
TGTGCCAGCAGTGCGCTAACAGGATATGGCTACACCTTC
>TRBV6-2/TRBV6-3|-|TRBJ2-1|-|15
CASKSGLHRKETQFF
TGTGCCAGCAAGAGCGGCCTCCACCGAAAAGAGACCCAGTTCTTC
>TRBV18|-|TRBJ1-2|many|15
CASSATALDSYGYTF
TGTGCCAGCTCCGCGACAGCGCTCGATTCCTATGGCTACACCTTC
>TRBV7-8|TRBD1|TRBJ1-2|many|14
CASSPRDRVTGYTF
TGTGCCAGCAGCCCACGGGACAGGGTGACTGGCTACACCTTC
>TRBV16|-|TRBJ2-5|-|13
CTSSQGYQETQYF
TGTACCAGCAGCCAAGGGTACCAAGAGACCCAGTACTTC
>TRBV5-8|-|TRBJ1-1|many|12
CASSLLQAEAFF
TGTGCCAGCAGCTTGTTACAGGCTGAAGCTTTCTTT
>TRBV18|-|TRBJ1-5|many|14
CASSPLGVDQPQHF
TGTGCCAGCTCACCACTGGGGGTGGATCAGCCCCAGCATTTT
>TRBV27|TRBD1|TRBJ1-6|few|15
CASSPRDRGNSPLHF
TGTGCCAGCAGCCCTAGAGACAGGGGAAATTCACCCCTCCACTTT
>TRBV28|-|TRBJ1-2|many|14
CASSQGLSNYGYTF
TGTGCCAGCAGCCAGGGACTGTCTAACTATGGCTACACCTTC
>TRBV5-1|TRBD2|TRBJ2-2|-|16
CASSPPGTSGSGELFF
TGCGCCAGCAGCCCACCCGGGACTAGCGGGTCCGGGGAGCTGTTTTTT
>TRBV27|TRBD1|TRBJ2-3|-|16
CASTRGLSDRADTRYF
TGTGCCAGCACCAGGGGGCTTTCTGATCGGGCAGATACGCGGTATTTT
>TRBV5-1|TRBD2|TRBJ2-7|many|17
CASSPGLAGIQAYEQYF
TGCGCCAGCAGCCCTGGACTAGCGGGTATACAAGCCTACGAGCAGTACTTC
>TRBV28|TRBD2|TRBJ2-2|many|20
CASSSVAQIAGLVPTGELFF
TGTGCCAGCAGTTCCGTAGCCCAAATAGCGGGGCTCGTACCCACCGGGGAGCTGTTTTTT